Here is one TCR beta chain with its context. What it recognizes is unknown. This entry is derived from a study of cytomegalovirus exposure and HLA in healthy donors. Study findings and constraints: Through in vitro validation, three CMV-associated chains were shown to be specific for CMV antigens. Among TCR sequences, most were rare, though some public TCRs appeared in many donors. Per published reports, the classifier diagnosed cytomegalovirus status with high specificity and sensitivity.

Sequenced by immunoSEQ multiplex PCR; TCRdb stores in-frame clones only, minus some. The repertoire includes roughly 60,000 clones, 85% to 95% of them detected once, and 5.8% sits in the top ten. The donors were in the approximately 130-subject validation cohort; that cohort was separate from the approximately 700-subject first cohort. Trimming at V came to 3 bases and at J to 1 base, leaving 6 bases not matched to a gene. Germline V gene data show CDR1 as SGHTA and CDR2 as FQGTGA. The CDR3 consists of 16 residues. This chain uses TRBV7-3 with TRBJ2-3, with 8 bases lining up with TRBD2. Sequencing was carried out using PBMCs. The source of this sequence is a woman aged 18-29 years in good health and CMV-seropositive. Here the CDR3 reads CASSFNSGVGTDTQYF. The CDR3 DNA reads as TGTGCCAGCAGCTTCAATAGCGGGGTAGGCACAGATACGCAGTATTTT.